One T cell receptor beta chain is described in this entry. The sample comes from a study of blood T cell repertoires in COVID-19. As for the study in general: The United States, Italy and Spain provided the acute and convalescent COVID-19 samples. Sources were T cells, B-cell-depleted T cells, or PBMCs; the material itself was cDNA or gDNA.

Between the trimmed V and J ends, which lost 6 bases and 0 bases, there was a span of 11 bases. This CDR3 is built from 14 residues. Germline-derived CDR1 and CDR2 are LNHDA and SQIVND (reference sequence). Original data processing: Scientists estimated how many nucleated cells there were by amplifying reference gene primers. Data came from immunoSEQ multiplex PCR; TCRdb stores just in-frame clones and leaves some out. V and J calls and clone size are copied from that table; D and trimming were computed from the DNA. The table shows around 150,000 clones, with just under 95% occurring only once. This rearrangement joins TRBV19 to TRBJ1-1; D unclear. What was sequenced was peripheral blood. The source is a woman between 45 and 60 years old with acute or convalescent COVID-19. CDR3 nucleotide sequence: TGTGCCAGTAGGTTGAGGACTCTGAACACTGAAGCTTTCTTT. Its translation: CASRLRTLNTEAFF.